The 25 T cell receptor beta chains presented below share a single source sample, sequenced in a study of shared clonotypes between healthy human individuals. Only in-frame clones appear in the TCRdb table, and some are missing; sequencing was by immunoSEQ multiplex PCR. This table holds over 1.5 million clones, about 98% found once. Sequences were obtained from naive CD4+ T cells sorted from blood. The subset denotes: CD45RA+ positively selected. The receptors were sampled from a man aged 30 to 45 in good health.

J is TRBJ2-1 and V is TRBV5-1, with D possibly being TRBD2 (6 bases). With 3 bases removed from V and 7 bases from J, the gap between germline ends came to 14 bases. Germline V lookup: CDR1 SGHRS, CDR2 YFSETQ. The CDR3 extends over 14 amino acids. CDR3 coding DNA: TGCGCCAGCAGCTCTCGGGAGTTCGGGAATGAGCAGTTCTTC. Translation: CASSSREFGNEQFF.

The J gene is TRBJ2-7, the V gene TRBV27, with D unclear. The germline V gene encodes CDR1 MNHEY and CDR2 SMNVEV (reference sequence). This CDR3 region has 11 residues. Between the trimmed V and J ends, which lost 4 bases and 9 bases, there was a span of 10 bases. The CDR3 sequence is CASSSPDLQYF. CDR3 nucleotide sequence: TGTGCCAGCAGTTCCCCGGACCTGCAGTACTTC.

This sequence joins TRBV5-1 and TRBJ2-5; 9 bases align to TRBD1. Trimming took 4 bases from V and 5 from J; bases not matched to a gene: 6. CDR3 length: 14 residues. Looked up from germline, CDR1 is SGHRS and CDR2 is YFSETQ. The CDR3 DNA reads TGCGCCAGCAGCCAACAGGGGGCCCGTGAGACCCAGTACTTC. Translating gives CASSQQGARETQYF.

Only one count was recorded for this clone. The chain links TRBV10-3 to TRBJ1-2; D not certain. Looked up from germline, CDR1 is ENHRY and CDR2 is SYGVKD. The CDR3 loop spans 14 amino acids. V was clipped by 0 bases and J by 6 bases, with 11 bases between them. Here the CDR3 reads CAISESTPGNGYTF. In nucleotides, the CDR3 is TGTGCCATCAGTGAGTCGACCCCCGGGAATGGCTACACCTTC.

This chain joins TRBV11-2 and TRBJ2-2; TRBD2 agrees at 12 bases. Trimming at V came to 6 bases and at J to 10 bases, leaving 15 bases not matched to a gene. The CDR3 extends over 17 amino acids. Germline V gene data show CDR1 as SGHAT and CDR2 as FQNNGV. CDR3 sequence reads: CASSSTSGRGKWEELFF. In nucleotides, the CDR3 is TGTGCCAGCAGTTCGACTAGCGGGAGAGGAAAATGGGAGGAGCTGTTTTTT.

Here the CDR3 DNA reads TGTGCCAGCAGCTGGGACAGGGAACAGCCCCAGCATTTT. It codes for CASSWDREQPQHF. The chain has TRBV7-2 and TRBJ1-5; 9 bases are shared with TRBD1. V lost 4 bases, J lost 7 bases, and 2 bases stayed unmatched. The germline V gene encodes CDR1 SGHTA and CDR2 FQGNSA. CDR3 length: 13 residues.

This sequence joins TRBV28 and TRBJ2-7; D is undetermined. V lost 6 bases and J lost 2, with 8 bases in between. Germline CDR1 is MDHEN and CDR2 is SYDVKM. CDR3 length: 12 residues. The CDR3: CASRGDAYEQYF. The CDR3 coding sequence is TGTGCCAGCAGGGGTGATGCCTACGAGCAGTACTTC.

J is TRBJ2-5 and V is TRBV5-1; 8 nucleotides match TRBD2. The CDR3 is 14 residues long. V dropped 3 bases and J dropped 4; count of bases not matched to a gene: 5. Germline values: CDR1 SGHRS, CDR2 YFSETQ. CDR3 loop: CASSSLAGRETQYF. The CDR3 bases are TGCGCCAGCAGCTCCTTAGCGGGAAGAGAGACCCAGTACTTC.

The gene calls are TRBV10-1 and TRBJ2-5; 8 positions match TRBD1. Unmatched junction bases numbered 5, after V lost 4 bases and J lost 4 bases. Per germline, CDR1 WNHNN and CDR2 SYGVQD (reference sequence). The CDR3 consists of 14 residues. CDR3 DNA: TGCGCCAGCAGTGTCGGTACAGGGGGAGAGACCCAGTACTTC. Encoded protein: CASSVGTGGETQYF.

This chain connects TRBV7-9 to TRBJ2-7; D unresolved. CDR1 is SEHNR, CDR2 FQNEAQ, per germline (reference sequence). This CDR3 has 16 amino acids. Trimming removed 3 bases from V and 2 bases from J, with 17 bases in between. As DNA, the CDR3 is TGTGCCAGCAGCTTTTCCCTCGAAACTGCCACCTACGAGCAGTACTTC. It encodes CASSFSLETATYEQYF.

The CDR3 bases are TGCGCCAGCAGGCCCGGACTAGCGATTACAGATACGCAGTATTTT. As protein: CASRPGLAITDTQYF. The V and J genes are TRBV5-1 and TRBJ2-3, with 9 bases identical to TRBD2. CDR1 and CDR2 from the germline V gene are SGHRS and YFSETQ. The CDR3 has 15 residues. The trim removed 5 bases at V and 3 bases at J, leaving 7 bases unmatched. Full variable domain (remainder filled in from reference TRBV5-1 and TRBJ2-3): KAGVTQTPRYLIKTRGQQVTLSCSPISGHRSVSWYQQTPGQGLQFLFEYFSETQRNKGNFPGRFSGRQFSNSRSEMNVSTLELGDSALYLCASRPGLAITDTQYFGPGTRLTVL.

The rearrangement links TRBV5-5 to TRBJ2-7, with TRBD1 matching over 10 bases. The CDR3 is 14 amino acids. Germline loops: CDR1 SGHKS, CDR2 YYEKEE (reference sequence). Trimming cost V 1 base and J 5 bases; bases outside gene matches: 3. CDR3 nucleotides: TGTGCCAGCAGCTTGTCGACAGGGGGCGACGAGCAGTACTTC. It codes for CASSLSTGGDEQYF.

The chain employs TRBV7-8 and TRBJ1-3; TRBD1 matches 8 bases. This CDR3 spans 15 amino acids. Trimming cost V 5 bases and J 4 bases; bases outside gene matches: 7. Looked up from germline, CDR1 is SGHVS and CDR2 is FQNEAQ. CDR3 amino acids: CASSTDRAGGNTIYF. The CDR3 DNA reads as TGTGCCAGCAGCACGGACAGGGCGGGAGGAAACACCATATATTTT.

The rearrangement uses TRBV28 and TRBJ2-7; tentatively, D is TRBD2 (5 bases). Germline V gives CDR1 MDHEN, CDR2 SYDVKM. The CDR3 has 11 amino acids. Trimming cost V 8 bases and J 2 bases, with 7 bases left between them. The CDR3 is CASGSPYEQYF. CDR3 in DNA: TGTGCCAGCGGGAGCCCCTACGAGCAGTACTTC.

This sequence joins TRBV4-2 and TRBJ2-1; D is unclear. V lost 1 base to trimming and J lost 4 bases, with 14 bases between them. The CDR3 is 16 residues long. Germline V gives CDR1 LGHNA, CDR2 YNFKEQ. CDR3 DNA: TGTGCCAGCAGCCAAGGAGTCACGGTCGAGTACAATGAGCAGTTCTTC. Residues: CASSQGVTVEYNEQFF.

This CDR3 is CASSLRAPEGGEQYF. The CDR3 bases are TGTGCCAGCAGTTTAAGGGCGCCTGAGGGGGGGGAGCAGTACTTC. The chain has TRBV6-5 and TRBJ2-7; D may be TRBD2 (7 bases). This CDR3 is built from 15 residues. Trimming removed 4 bases at V and 7 bases at J, with 20 bases between. Per the germline V gene, CDR1 is MNHEY and CDR2 is SVGAGI.

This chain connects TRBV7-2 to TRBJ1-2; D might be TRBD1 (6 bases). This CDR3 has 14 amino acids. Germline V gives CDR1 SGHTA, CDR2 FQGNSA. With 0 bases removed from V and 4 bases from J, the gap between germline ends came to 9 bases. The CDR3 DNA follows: TGTGCCAGCAGCTTAGCCCCACAGGGCTATGGCTACACCTTC. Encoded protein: CASSLAPQGYGYTF.

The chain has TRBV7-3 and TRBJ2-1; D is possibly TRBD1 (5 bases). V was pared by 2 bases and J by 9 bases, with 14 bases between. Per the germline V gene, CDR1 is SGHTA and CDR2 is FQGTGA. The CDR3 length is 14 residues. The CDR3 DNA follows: TGTGCCAGCAGCTTATGGGGCCCACCGGCTGAGCAGTTCTTC. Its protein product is CASSLWGPPAEQFF.

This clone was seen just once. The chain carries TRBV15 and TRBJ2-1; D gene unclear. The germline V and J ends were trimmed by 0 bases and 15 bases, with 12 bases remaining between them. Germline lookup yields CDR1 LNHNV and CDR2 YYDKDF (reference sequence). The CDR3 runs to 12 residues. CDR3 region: CATSRDLGLAFF. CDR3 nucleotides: TGTGCCACCAGCAGAGATCTTGGATTAGCGTTCTTC.

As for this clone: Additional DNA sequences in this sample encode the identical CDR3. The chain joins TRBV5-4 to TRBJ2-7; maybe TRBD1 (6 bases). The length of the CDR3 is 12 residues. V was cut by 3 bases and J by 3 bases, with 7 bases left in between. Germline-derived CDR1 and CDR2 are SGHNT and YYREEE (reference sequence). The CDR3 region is CASSSQGYEQYF. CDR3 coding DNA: TGTGCCAGCAGCTCACAGGGCTACGAGCAGTACTTC.

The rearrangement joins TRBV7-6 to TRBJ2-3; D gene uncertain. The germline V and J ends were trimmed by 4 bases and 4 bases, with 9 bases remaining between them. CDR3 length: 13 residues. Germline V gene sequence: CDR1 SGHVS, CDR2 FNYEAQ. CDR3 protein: CASSSQQSDTQYF. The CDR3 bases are TGTGCCAGCAGCTCCCAGCAATCAGATACGCAGTATTTT.

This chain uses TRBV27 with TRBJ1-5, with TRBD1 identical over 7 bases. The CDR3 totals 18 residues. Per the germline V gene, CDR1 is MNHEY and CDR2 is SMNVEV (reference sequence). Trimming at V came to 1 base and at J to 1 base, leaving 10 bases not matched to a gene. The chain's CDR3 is CASSLFSLGQRSNQPQHF. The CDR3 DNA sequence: TGTGCCAGCAGTTTATTTTCACTGGGACAGAGGAGCAATCAGCCCCAGCATTTT.

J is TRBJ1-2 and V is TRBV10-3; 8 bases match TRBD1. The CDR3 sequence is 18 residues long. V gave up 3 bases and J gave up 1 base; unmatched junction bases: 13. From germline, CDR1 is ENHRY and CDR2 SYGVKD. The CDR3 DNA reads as TGTGCCATCAGTGATCCAGACAGGGGCTCCTTTCTTAACTATGGCTACACCTTC. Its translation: CAISDPDRGSFLNYGYTF.

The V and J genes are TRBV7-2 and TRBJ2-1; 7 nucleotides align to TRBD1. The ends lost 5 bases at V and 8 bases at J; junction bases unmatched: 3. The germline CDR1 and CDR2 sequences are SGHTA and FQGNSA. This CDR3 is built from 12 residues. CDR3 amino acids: CASSQTGYEQFF. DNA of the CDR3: TGTGCCAGCAGCCAGACAGGGTATGAGCAGTTCTTC.

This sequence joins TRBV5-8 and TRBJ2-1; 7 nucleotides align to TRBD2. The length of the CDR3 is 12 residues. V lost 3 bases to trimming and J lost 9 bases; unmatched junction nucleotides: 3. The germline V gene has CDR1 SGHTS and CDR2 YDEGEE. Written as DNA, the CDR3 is TGTGCCAGCAGCTCCGGACTAGGTGAGCAGTTCTTC. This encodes CASSSGLGEQFF.